The entry below describes one T cell receptor (beta chain). Its antigen is still unknown. These data originate in a study of CD8 T cells in Susac syndrome. Random hexamers were used to reverse transcribe the RNA input (roughly 0.5 to 1 ug). A multiplex approach, immunoSEQ multiplex PCR, amplified TCR beta CDR3 across 54 Vbeta and 13 Jbeta. MiXCR, applied by TCRdb to the immunoSEQ multiplex PCR reads, yields one record per CDR3 protein. The table includes approximately 70,000 distinct CDR3 sequences, 95% detected once. Germline assignment: CDR1 SQVTM and CDR2 ANQGSEA. Trimming took off 6 bases at V and 1 base at J, with 18 bases between the two ends. The CDR3 spans 15 residues. Study observations and caveats: In its TCR sequencing and HLA analysis, the study acknowledged that the number of individuals was relatively small.

The chain joins TRBV29-1 to TRBJ1-1, with D perhaps matching TRBD1 (6 bases). The receptor comes from a human donor in good health. The source material was CD8+ T cells from PBMCs. The chain's CDR3 is CSVTGIGTRNTEAFF. The CDR3 DNA is TGCAGCGTAACGGGGATCGGGACAAGGAACACTGAAGCTTTCTTT.